A selection of T cell receptor beta chains follows, all from one sample in a study of T cell responses to AZD1222 COVID-19 vaccine. The method was immunoSEQ multiplex PCR; TCRdb's version includes in-frame clones alone and lacks a portion of them. This table holds over 85,000 clones, over 85% found once. The sample here was peripheral blood, taken on day 0 of AZD1222 vaccination. These receptors were taken from an adult in good health. The CDR3 runs from the conserved cysteine through the conserved F or W. The order of the fields is D gene, J gene, V gene, CDR3 length, clone size, CDR3 protein, CDR3 DNA. The D gene is left open where the match is weak. Rows give clone size only sometimes, using once, few, many, or a class for an expanded clone.

NA TRBJ2-3 TRBV14 12 NA CASSQVSDTQYF TGTGCCAGCAGCCAAGTATCAGATACGCAGTATTTT
TRBD2 TRBJ2-1 TRBV30 16 NA CAWTRLGSGGANEQFF TGTGCCTGGACTCGACTGGGTAGCGGGGGGGCAAATGAGCAGTTCTTC
NA TRBJ1-3 TRBV6-5 15 NA CASTRVGSPGNTIYF TGTGCCAGCACCCGTGTGGGGTCTCCTGGAAACACCATATATTTT
NA TRBJ1-4 TRBV7-9 14 large CASSRAGSEEKLFF TGTGCCAGCAGCCGCGCAGGGTCAGAAGAAAAACTGTTTTTT
TRBD1 TRBJ1-1 TRBV5-4 15 once CASSSQYRGNTEAFF TGTGCCAGCAGCTCCCAATACAGGGGAAACACTGAAGCTTTCTTT
NA TRBJ1-5 TRBV7-9 13 NA CAGSRGVGQPQHF TGTGCCGGGTCACGGGGGGTAGGGCAGCCCCAGCATTTT
NA TRBJ2-3 TRBV6-5 14 NA CATLTVGEADTQYF TGTGCCACCCTAACGGTTGGGGAGGCAGATACGCAGTATTTT
NA TRBJ1-1 TRBV21-1 16 NA CASSNQYWGRGTEAFF NA
NA TRBJ2-1 TRBV28 15 NA CASRRTGPLYNEQFF TGTGCCAGCAGACGGACCGGGCCCCTGTACAATGAGCAGTTCTTC
NA TRBJ1-5 TRBV1 18 NA CTSSQYRTVGGGNQPQHF NA
TRBD1 TRBJ1-1 TRBV28 12 NA CASSGQGDEAFF TGTGCCAGCAGCGGACAGGGCGATGAAGCTTTCTTT
NA TRBJ2-2 TRBV12-3/TRBV12-4 12 NA CASSLSVGELFF TGTGCCAGCAGTTTAAGTGTCGGGGAGCTGTTTTTT
NA TRBJ1-2 TRBV5-1 14 NA CASSRQSLNYGYTF TGCGCCAGCAGCCGACAGTCCCTTAACTATGGCTACACCTTC
NA TRBJ1-3 TRBV2 15 NA CASRSDGSSGNTIYF TGTGCCAGCAGATCCGACGGTAGCTCTGGAAACACCATATATTTT
TRBD2 TRBJ2-1 TRBV14 16 NA CASSSLGLADYNEQFF TGTGCCAGCAGCAGCCTGGGACTAGCGGATTACAATGAGCAGTTCTTC
NA TRBJ1-2 TRBV20-1 11 NA CSATGLYGYTF TGCAGTGCCACGGGCCTCTATGGCTACACCTTC
TRBD1 TRBJ1-1 TRBV18 16 once CASSLASGQVNTEAFF TGTGCCAGCTCACTTGCCTCGGGACAGGTGAACACTGAAGCTTTCTTT
NA TRBJ1-1 TRBV27 14 NA CASRSGTPGTEAFF TGTGCCAGCAGATCAGGGACCCCGGGGACTGAAGCTTTCTTT
NA TRBJ1-1 TRBV3-1/TRBV3-2 12 NA CASSERDTEAFF TGTGCCAGCAGCGAAAGGGACACCGAAGCTTTCTTT
TRBD1 TRBJ1-2 TRBV3-1/TRBV3-2 15 NA CASSLSDRGNYGYTF TGTGCCAGCAGCCTAAGTGACAGGGGTAACTATGGCTACACCTTC
TRBD2 TRBJ2-7 TRBV6-1 13 NA CAGRLAGSGEQYF TGTGCCGGCCGACTAGCGGGATCGGGCGAGCAGTACTTC
TRBD2 TRBJ2-1 TRBV6-2/TRBV6-3 16 NA CASSPLLAGGPNEQFF TGTGCCAGCAGCCCCCTACTAGCGGGGGGGCCCAATGAGCAGTTCTTC
NA TRBJ1-5 TRBV7-6 18 NA CASSRYMGDEGHNQPQHF TGTGCCAGCAGCCGTTATATGGGAGACGAGGGGCACAATCAGCCCCAGCATTTT
NA TRBJ2-1 TRBV19 14 NA CASMRSSPYNEQFF TGTGCCAGTATGCGGAGCAGCCCCTACAATGAGCAGTTCTTC
NA TRBJ1-5 TRBV27 12 NA CASTHLGQPQHF TGTGCCAGCACCCACCTGGGGCAGCCCCAGCATTTT
NA TRBJ2-6 TRBV3-1/TRBV3-2 17 NA CASSQGRDSGGANVLTF TGTGCCAGCAGCCAGGGCAGGGATTCAGGTGGGGCCAACGTCCTGACTTTC
NA TRBJ2-2 TRBV5-1 14 NA CASSFARNTGELFF TGCGCCAGCAGCTTCGCACGGAACACCGGGGAGCTGTTTTTT
NA TRBJ2-7 TRBV27 12 NA CASSLIGGEQYF TGTGCCAGCAGTTTAATCGGCGGCGAGCAGTACTTC
NA TRBJ2-1 TRBV14 13 NA CASSPGLRDEQFF TGTGCCAGCAGCCCGGGACTGCGGGATGAGCAGTTCTTC
NA TRBJ1-1 TRBV12-5 16 NA CASGPMTEEMNTEAFF TGTGCTAGTGGTCCAATGACAGAAGAAATGAACACTGAAGCTTTCTTT
NA TRBJ2-3 TRBV5-5 13 NA CASPSLGGDTQYF TGTGCCAGCCCCTCCCTGGGTGGAGATACGCAGTATTTT
NA TRBJ2-3 TRBV9 16 NA CASSSKVATSTDTQYF TGTGCCAGCAGCTCAAAGGTGGCGACTAGCACAGATACGCAGTATTTT
NA TRBJ1-1 TRBV18 15 NA CASSPVEGVNTEAFF TGTGCCAGCTCACCAGTTGAGGGGGTGAACACTGAAGCTTTCTTT
TRBD2 TRBJ2-7 TRBV5-4 14 once CASSSQGRGDEQYF TGTGCCAGCAGCTCCCAGGGTCGGGGGGACGAGCAGTACTTC
NA TRBJ1-2 TRBV5-6 14 NA CASSPGTTNYGYTF TGTGCCAGCAGCCCCGGGACAACTAACTATGGCTACACCTTC
TRBD1 TRBJ2-3 TRBV6-4 15 NA CASSDEGTDIDTQYF TGTGCCAGCAGTGACGAGGGGACAGATATAGATACGCAGTATTTT
TRBD1 TRBJ2-7 TRBV4-2 15 NA CASRQGQEDSYEQYF TGTGCCAGCAGGCAAGGACAGGAAGACTCCTACGAGCAGTACTTC
NA TRBJ1-1 TRBV5-5 14 NA CASSLGPIGTEAFF TGTGCCAGCAGCTTGGGACCCATTGGCACTGAAGCTTTCTTT
TRBD1 TRBJ2-7 TRBV2 15 NA CASTKNRGGLNEQYF TGTGCCAGCACAAAGAACAGGGGTGGGCTTAACGAGCAGTACTTC
NA TRBJ2-2 TRBV19 13 NA CASSIDSSGELFF TGTGCCAGTAGTATAGATAGCTCCGGGGAGCTGTTTTTT
TRBD2 TRBJ2-7 TRBV11-2 19 once CASSSPRTSGIMRFDEQYF TGTGCCAGCAGCTCACCAAGGACTAGCGGGATTATGAGGTTCGACGAGCAGTACTTC